The 26 T cell receptor beta chains below were found in one sample sequenced in a study of low-dose radiotherapy and immunotherapy resistance in tumors. Alpha and beta chains were covered, as first-strand cDNA relied on TRAV- and TRBV-specific primers. Amplification, which lasted roughly 22 PCR cycles, used a constant-region primer and V-primer adapter to amplify TCRs. TCRdb redid the calling of the reads with MiXCR, one entry per CDR3 protein. The data contain under 15,000 distinct CDR3 sequences, roughly four fifths of them seen just once; the ten biggest clones take up approximately 3.6%. These receptors were collected from a human donor with advanced metastatic prostate, ovarian, gallbladder or colorectal cancer (not recorded which). This table probably holds off-target reads from a library built for another chain.

This clonotype was counted a few times. CDR3: CAISEVAVSSYNEQFF. CDR3 nucleotides: TGTGCCATCAGTGAAGTAGCGGTAAGCTCCTACAATGAGCAGTTCTTC. This rearrangement joins TRBV10-3 to TRBJ2-1; D possibly corresponds to TRBD2 (6 bases). Trimming took off 3 bases at V and 0 bases at J, with 12 bases between the two ends. The germline CDR1 and CDR2 sequences are ENHRY and SYGVKD. This CDR3 has 16 residues.

This chain joins TRBV28 and TRBJ2-1, with TRBD2 matching over 11 bases. The CDR3 spans 16 residues. Germline V gene lookup returns CDR1 MDHEN and CDR2 SYDVKM. Losses at the gene ends were 1 base for V and 1 base for J; bases not matched to a gene: 0. The CDR3 DNA reads as TGTGCCAGCAGTTTATTAGCGGGAGGGTCCTACAATGAGCAGTTCTTC. Translated: CASSLLAGGSYNEQFF.

The V call is TRBV18, the J call TRBJ1-3; TRBD1 matches 8 bases. This CDR3 has 17 amino acids. Losses at the gene ends were 3 bases for V and 4 bases for J; bases not matched to a gene: 11. Per the germline V gene, CDR1 is KGHSH and CDR2 is LQKENI. The CDR3 loop reads CASSPQDAGTGGNTIYF. In DNA form, the CDR3 reads TGTGCCAGCTCACCTCAAGACGCCGGGACAGGAGGAAACACCATATATTTT.

The chain employs TRBV30 and TRBJ2-3; D possibly corresponds to TRBD2 (5 bases). The germline gives CDR1 GTSNPN, CDR2 SVGIG (reference sequence). The V gene lost 7 bases and the J gene lost 2 bases, with 16 bases spanning the gap. This CDR3 contains 14 residues. Here the CDR3 reads CASLASRPTDTQYF. The CDR3 nucleotides are TGTGCCTCCCTGGCTAGCCGACCCACAGATACGCAGTATTTT.

CDR3 loop: CASSLPGNQETQYF. The CDR3 DNA follows: TGTGCCAGCAGCCTTCCGGGCAACCAAGAGACCCAGTACTTC. V usage is TRBV11-2 and J usage is TRBJ2-5; D ambiguous. The CDR3 is 14 amino acids. CDR1 SGHAT and CDR2 FQNNGV come from the germline V gene. The V gene lost 5 bases and the J gene lost 0 bases, with 10 bases spanning the gap.

J is TRBJ2-7 and V is TRBV28, with D possibly TRBD2 on 7 matching bases. CDR3 length: 14 amino acids. Looked up from germline, CDR1 is MDHEN and CDR2 is SYDVKM. V lost 6 bases and J lost 2, with 14 bases in between. CDR3 in amino acids: CASREGGGTYEQYF. In nucleotides, the CDR3 is TGTGCCAGCAGGGAGGGGGGGGGGACCTACGAGCAGTACTTC.

The chain is built from TRBV6-2 or TRBV6-3 and TRBJ1-5, with 7 bases matching TRBD1. The V segment lost 6 bases and the J segment 5 bases; nucleotides outside the gene matches: 13. Germline V gene lookup returns CDR1 MNHEY and CDR2 SVGEGT. The CDR3 sequence is 16 residues long. CDR3: CASSPPGTAVYQPQHF. CDR3 DNA sequence: TGTGCCAGCAGCCCCCCCGGGACAGCTGTTTATCAGCCCCAGCATTTT.

The chain uses TRBV29-1 and TRBJ1-1; 10 nucleotides align to TRBD1. CDR3 length: 15 residues. In germline, CDR1 is SQVTM, CDR2 ANQGSEA. V shed 5 bases, J shed 5 bases, and the junction held 11 bases outside the gene matches. The CDR3 is CSVRQGAAGQTEAFF. CDR3 in DNA: TGCAGCGTTAGACAGGGGGCGGCGGGCCAGACTGAAGCTTTCTTT.

The chain has TRBV28 and TRBJ2-1; maybe TRBD1 (5 bases). Deletions cut 2 bases from V and 9 bases from J, with 14 bases between. This CDR3 region has 14 residues. Germline V gives CDR1 MDHEN, CDR2 SYDVKM. CDR3 DNA sequence: TGTGCCAGCAGTTTACCCGGTCAAGGGGTTGAGCAGTTCTTC. Its translation is CASSLPGQGVEQFF.

The rearrangement links TRBV29-1 to TRBJ1-2, with D tentatively TRBD1 (5 bases). This CDR3 spans 13 amino acids. Trimming removed 7 bases from V and 5 bases from J, with 17 bases in between. Germline loops: CDR1 SQVTM, CDR2 ANQGSEA. The CDR3 region has the DNA TGCAGCGGTTGGACGGGGACGGAGTATGGCTACACCTTC. Amino acids: CSGWTGTEYGYTF.

This chain joins TRBV5-4 and TRBJ2-3; TRBD1 agrees at 7 bases. CDR3 length equals 15 residues. Losses at the gene ends were 4 bases for V and 2 bases for J; bases not matched to a gene: 7. Germline-derived CDR1 and CDR2 are SGHNT and YYREEE (reference sequence). CDR3 coding DNA: TGTGCCAGCAGCCCGGGGACAGCTTTCACAGATACGCAGTATTTT. This translates into CASSPGTAFTDTQYF.

This rearrangement joins TRBV6-2 or TRBV6-3 to TRBJ1-5; D gene uncertain. Germline loops: CDR1 MNHEY, CDR2 SVGEGT. V lost 5 bases to trimming and J lost 4 bases, with 9 bases between them. The CDR3 is 13 residues long. The CDR3 loop reads CASSDAENQPQHF. Written as DNA, the CDR3 is TGTGCCAGCAGTGATGCGGAAAATCAGCCCCAGCATTTT.

This clonotype was counted a single time. The V gene is TRBV20-1, the J gene TRBJ2-2; TRBD2 aligns across 10 bases. J lost 4 bases, V lost 0 bases, and 11 bases had no gene match. Germline V gene sequence: CDR1 DFQATT, CDR2 SNEGSKA (reference sequence). This CDR3 is built from 18 residues. CDR3 region: CSARDAGIAGGFTGELFF. Written as DNA, the CDR3 is TGCAGTGCTAGAGACGCGGGAATAGCGGGAGGCTTCACCGGGGAGCTGTTTTTT.

In this sample, this clonotype turned up once. V and J are TRBV28 and TRBJ2-7; D is undetermined. CDR1 is MDHEN, CDR2 SYDVKM, per germline. V was clipped by 8 bases and J by 5 bases, with 4 bases between them. There are 9 residues in the CDR3. CDR3 in amino acids: CASGHEQYF. The CDR3 coding sequence is TGTGCCAGCGGCCACGAGCAGTACTTC.

The chain recombines TRBV20-1 with TRBJ1-2; D remains unclear. CDR1 and CDR2 from the germline V gene are DFQATT and SNEGSKA (reference sequence). V lost 0 bases and J 2 bases, leaving 4 bases between the germline ends. The CDR3 spans 12 residues. For the CDR3, the DNA is TGCAGTGCTAGAGACAACAACTATGGCTACACCTTC. Its protein is CSARDNNYGYTF.

This rearrangement joins TRBV6-1 to TRBJ1-1; D gene unclear. The CDR3 spans 11 residues. The V gene's germline CDR1 is MNHNS and CDR2 SASEGT. The V end was cut by 6 bases, the J end by 8 bases, with 10 bases between. DNA of the CDR3: TGTGCCAGCAGCGCGACTGCCGAAGCTTTCTTT. Its protein is CASSATAEAFF.

The gene calls are TRBV25-1 and TRBJ1-3; TRBD1 might be the D (5 bases). V was shortened by 8 bases and J by 0 bases, with 8 bases between the two germline ends. Germline lookup yields CDR1 MGHDK and CDR2 SYGVNS. The CDR3 loop spans 13 amino acids. In DNA, the CDR3 is TGTGCCAGCGCACAGGTCTCTGGAAACACCATATATTTT. Translated: CASAQVSGNTIYF. Full variable domain (remainder filled in from reference TRBV25-1 and TRBJ1-3): EADIYQTPRYLVIGTGKKITLECSQTMGHDKMYWYQQDPGMELHLIHYSYGVNSTEKGDLSSESTVSRIRTEHFPLTLESARPSHTSQYLCASAQVSGNTIYFGEGSWLTVV.

The chain uses TRBV9 and TRBJ2-1; 10 nucleotides agree with TRBD2. The germline V gene has CDR1 SGDLS and CDR2 YYNGEE. Trimming took 0 bases from V and 5 from J; bases not matched to a gene: 5. This CDR3 spans 16 amino acids. CDR3 in DNA: TGTGCCAGCAGCGTAGCCTGGACTAGCGGAGACAATGAGCAGTTCTTC. This encodes CASSVAWTSGDNEQFF.

The chain joins TRBV2 to TRBJ2-5; no clear D gene. Deletions cut 5 bases from V and 5 bases from J, with 6 bases between. Germline CDR1 reads SNHLY; CDR2 reads FYNNEI. CDR3 length equals 11 residues. The CDR3 protein is CASSLLETQYF. Here the CDR3 DNA reads TGTGCCAGCAGTCTACTGGAGACCCAGTACTTC. Full variable domain (missing parts from reference TRBV2 and TRBJ2-5): EPEVTQTPSHQVTQMGQEVILRCVPISNHLYFYWYRQILGQKVEFLVSFYNNEISEKSEIFDDQFSVERPDGSNFTLKIRSTKLEDSAMYFCASSLLETQYFGPGTRLLVL.

This chain uses TRBV14 with TRBJ1-1; weak D call: TRBD1 (5 bases). The CDR3 contains 14 residues. Looked up from germline, CDR1 is SGHDN and CDR2 is FVKESK. V was cut by 3 bases and J by 5 bases, with 13 bases left in between. The CDR3 loop is CASSQVEGVTEAFF. The CDR3 region has the DNA TGTGCCAGCAGCCAGGTAGAAGGGGTAACTGAAGCTTTCTTT.

The chain joins TRBV28 to TRBJ2-6, with D perhaps assigned TRBD1 or TRBD2 (6 bases each). V gave up 6 bases and J gave up 6 bases, with 24 bases separating them. The CDR3 sequence is 18 residues long. CDR1 and CDR2 from the germline V gene are MDHEN and SYDVKM. The CDR3 DNA is TGTGCCAGCAGAAGCCCGGGGGACATAACTCTGGAGGCCAACGTCCTGACTTTC. This encodes CASRSPGDITLEANVLTF.

V and J are TRBV27 and TRBJ2-3; TRBD2 matches at 9 bases. The CDR3 has 16 amino acids. After removal of 4 bases from V and 2 bases from J, the junction contained 7 bases not matched to a gene. Germline V gives CDR1 MNHEY, CDR2 SMNVEV (reference sequence). The CDR3 is CASSSGTSFYTDTQYF. CDR3 bases: TGTGCCAGCAGTTCCGGGACTAGCTTCTACACAGATACGCAGTATTTT.

J is TRBJ1-1 and V is TRBV7-2, with D perhaps matching TRBD1 (6 bases). Between the trimmed V and J ends, which lost 4 bases and 5 bases, there was a span of 11 bases. Germline loops: CDR1 SGHTA, CDR2 FQGNSA. CDR3 length equals 13 residues. CDR3 coding DNA: TGTGCCAGCAGCTCTACAGGGCGGACTGAAGCTTTCTTT. It translates to CASSSTGRTEAFF.

The chain links TRBV29-1 to TRBJ1-2; possibly TRBD1 for D (6 bases). The germline V and J ends were trimmed by 3 bases and 2 bases, with 13 bases remaining between them. The germline V gene has CDR1 SQVTM and CDR2 ANQGSEA. CDR3 length equals 14 residues. The CDR3 reads CSVDGGRTNYGYTF. In nucleotides, the CDR3 is TGCAGCGTTGACGGGGGGCGAACGAACTATGGCTACACCTTC.

CDR3 DNA: TGTGCCACCAGTGTTGCAAGGGCCGGCGGGGAGCTGTTTTTT. It is translated as CATSVARAGGELFF. The chain is built from TRBV24-1 and TRBJ2-2; D uncertain. The CDR3 extends over 14 amino acids. Germline loops: CDR1 KGHDR, CDR2 SFDVKD. The V and J ends lost 5 bases and 7 bases respectively, with 13 bases between them.

The genes are TRBV2 and TRBJ1-5, with TRBD1 matching 8 bases. The CDR3 is 15 residues long. Germline V gene sequence: CDR1 SNHLY, CDR2 FYNNEI. J was trimmed by 6 bases and V by 5 bases; bases with no gene match: 9. CDR3 region: CASSNARGPSQPQHF. The CDR3 DNA reads as TGTGCCAGCAGTAACGCCAGGGGGCCAAGTCAGCCCCAGCATTTT.